The 19 T cell receptor beta chains given below trace back to one sample, sequenced in a study of T cell responses to AZD1222 COVID-19 vaccine (dated by TCRdb to about 2021). Libraries were built with the immunoSEQ multiplex PCR assay. As stored in TCRdb, this immuneACCESS dataset retains in-frame rearrangements with V and J assigned. A fraction of the clones does not appear; measured against another copy, unresolved V genes explain less than half of the discrepancy, and the remainder lacks a known reason. This sample is represented by 65,000 to 95,000 clones; 85% of them were singletons. Around an eighth of the sample belongs to the ten largest clones. The time point label, read with the paper, signifies: baseline before first vaccination. Sequencing was performed on peripheral blood, taken on day 0 of AZD1222 vaccination. These receptors all come from an adult in good health.

The V and J genes are TRBV13 and TRBJ1-1; 9 nucleotides agree with TRBD1. The CDR3 covers 14 residues. Germline V gene sequence: CDR1 PRHDT, CDR2 FYEKMQ (reference sequence). J gave up 4 bases and V 5 bases, and 5 bases lay outside the gene matches. CDR3 DNA sequence: TGTGCCAGCAGCGAGACAGGGGGGCGCACTGAAGCTTTCTTT. This codes for CASSETGGRTEAFF.

The gene calls are TRBV29-1 and TRBJ1-2; D ambiguous. The CDR3 spans 14 residues. V was pared by 3 bases and J by 9 bases, with 20 bases between. Per the germline V gene, CDR1 is SQVTM and CDR2 is ANQGSEA. The CDR3 protein is CSVDTGVVSLSYTF. CDR3 in DNA: TGCAGCGTTGATACCGGGGTAGTCTCGCTGAGCTACACCTTC.

This chain links TRBV7-3 with TRBJ2-1; possible D gene TRBD2, 7 bases. This CDR3 contains 15 residues. Germline V lookup: CDR1 SGHTA, CDR2 FQGTGA. The V end was cut by 5 bases, the J end by 6 bases, with 17 bases between. The CDR3 is CASSPRGGSPNEQFF. CDR3 DNA: TGTGCCAGCAGCCCGAGGGGGGGGAGCCCCAATGAGCAGTTCTTC.

By its share, this clone is medium-sized. At one end the junction does not follow the germline gene, possibly because of a read error. The chain links TRBV10-1 to TRBJ2-7; D unclear. Germline V gene data show CDR1 as WNHNN and CDR2 as SYGVQD (reference sequence). This CDR3 is built from 10 residues. This chain's CDR3 is CARASSEQYF. The DNA for the CDR3 is TGCGCCAGGGCTTCCTCCGAGCAGTACTTC.

The chain carries TRBV5-4 and TRBJ1-2; TRBD1 aligns across 7 bases. The CDR3 loop spans 17 amino acids. Trimming removed 6 bases from V and 0 bases from J; junction bases left unmatched: 14. The germline V gene has CDR1 SGHNT and CDR2 YYREEE (reference sequence). The CDR3 loop is CASTKQGTALPNYGYTF. Here the CDR3 DNA reads TGTGCCAGCACCAAACAAGGGACAGCCCTTCCTAACTATGGCTACACCTTC.

This chain connects TRBV19 to TRBJ1-6; D is uncertain. CDR3 length equals 13 residues. The ends were cut back, 2 bases at V and 7 bases at J, with 6 bases in the middle. CDR1 and CDR2 (germline): LNHDA, SQIVND (reference sequence). Here the CDR3 DNA reads TGTGCCAGTAGTATATGGTCAAATTCACCCCTCCACTTT. Its translation: CASSIWSNSPLHF.

V is TRBV5-8 and J is TRBJ2-4; TRBD2 might be the D (6 bases). Deletions cut 7 bases from V and 0 bases from J, with 11 bases between. The CDR3 extends over 14 amino acids. From germline, CDR1 is SGHTS and CDR2 YDEGEE. CDR3 in DNA: TGTGCCAGCGACAAGGGACTAGCCAAAAACATTCAGTACTTC. Its translation: CASDKGLAKNIQYF.

The CDR3, as DNA: TGTGCCAGCAGCTTCCGACAAGACTCTGGAAACACCATATATTTT. The encoded protein is CASSFRQDSGNTIYF. The gene calls are TRBV3-1 (or the pseudogene TRBV3-2) and TRBJ1-3; D remains ambiguous. The CDR3 contains 15 residues. The V gene lost 5 bases and the J gene lost 0 bases, with 11 bases spanning the gap. Germline lookup yields CDR1 LGHDT and CDR2 YNNKEL (reference sequence).

The J gene is TRBJ2-2, the V gene TRBV6-5, with 7 bases matching TRBD2. J was trimmed by 6 bases and V by 7 bases; bases with no gene match: 11. This CDR3 spans 15 amino acids. The V gene's germline CDR1 is MNHEY and CDR2 SVGAGI. This CDR3 is CASTIGREIAGELFF. Written as DNA, the CDR3 is TGTGCCAGCACCATAGGGAGGGAGATCGCCGGGGAGCTGTTTTTT.

This clone was observed a few times. J is TRBJ2-2 and V is TRBV6-2 or TRBV6-3, with 7 bases that match TRBD1. CDR3 length: 16 amino acids. CDR1 is MNHEY and CDR2 is SVGEGT in the germline V gene. The ends lost 7 bases at V and 1 base at J; junction bases unmatched: 9. The CDR3 protein is CASNPLGDRNTGELFF. The CDR3 coding sequence is TGTGCCAGCAACCCCCTGGGGGACAGGAACACCGGGGAGCTGTTTTTT.

This chain links TRBV7-2 with TRBJ1-2; possible D gene TRBD1, 5 bases. Looked up from germline, CDR1 is SGHTA and CDR2 is FQGNSA. The CDR3 totals 13 residues. V was trimmed by 5 bases and J by 6 bases, leaving 13 bases between them. The CDR3 here is CASSPRGGDGYTF. The CDR3 nucleotides read TGTGCCAGCAGCCCGAGGGGTGGCGATGGCTACACCTTC.

This chain joins TRBV27 and TRBJ1-6, with 7 bases aligning to TRBD1. After removal of 5 bases from V and 9 bases from J, the junction contained 10 bases not matched to a gene. Germline CDR1 reads MNHEY; CDR2 reads SMNVEV (reference sequence). CDR3 length: 15 amino acids. Here the CDR3 DNA reads TGTGCCAGCAGTGCGCAGACAGGGAGGGGTTCACCCCTCCACTTT. Its protein product is CASSAQTGRGSPLHF.

The chain uses TRBV7-2 and TRBJ1-1; D remains unclear. This CDR3 contains 11 residues. With 5 bases removed from V and 7 bases from J, the gap between germline ends came to 8 bases. Per germline, CDR1 SGHTA and CDR2 FQGNSA. The CDR3 is CASSPSIEAFF. The CDR3 nucleotides read TGTGCCAGCAGCCCCTCCATTGAAGCTTTCTTT. Together with reference TRBV7-2 and TRBJ1-1, the CDR3 gives the full variable domain: GAGVSQSPSNKVTEKGKDVELRCDPISGHTALYWYRQSLGQGLEFLIYFQGNSAPDKSGLPSDRFSAERTGGSVSTLTIQRTQQEDSAVYLCASSPSIEAFFGQGTRLTVV.

The chain couples TRBV24-1 to TRBJ1-5; no clear D gene. Between the trimmed V and J ends, which lost 4 bases and 0 bases, there was a span of 6 bases. This CDR3 comprises 14 residues. CDR1 is KGHDR and CDR2 is SFDVKD in the germline V gene. The CDR3: CATSDLHSNQPQHF. As DNA, the CDR3 is TGTGCCACCAGTGACTTACATAGCAATCAGCCCCAGCATTTT.

This chain links TRBV5-4 with TRBJ1-1; D is ambiguous. V was cut by 7 bases and J by 0 bases, with 10 bases left in between. The CDR3 extends over 13 amino acids. The germline CDR1 and CDR2 sequences are SGHNT and YYREEE (reference sequence). The CDR3 bases are TGTGCCAGCCGATTCATTTTGAACACTGAAGCTTTCTTT. This codes for CASRFILNTEAFF.

The gene calls are TRBV18 and TRBJ2-1; D may be TRBD2 (6 bases). Per the germline V gene, CDR1 is KGHSH and CDR2 is LQKENI. The CDR3 covers 17 residues. The V end was cut by 3 bases, the J end by 6 bases, with 21 bases between. CDR3 sequence (DNA): TGTGCCAGCTCACCCCTCCGGGGAGGTATGGGGAGCAATGAGCAGTTCTTC. This encodes CASSPLRGGMGSNEQFF.

This sequence joins TRBV20-1 and TRBJ1-5; 8 bases align to TRBD1. The J segment lost 2 bases and the V segment lost 3 bases, leaving 6 bases of the junction unmatched. The CDR3 runs to 15 residues. Germline CDR1 reads DFQATT; CDR2 reads SNEGSKA (reference sequence). The CDR3 DNA follows: TGCAGTGCTAGTGGGACAGGACGGGGCAATCAGCCCCAGCATTTT. It specifies CSASGTGRGNQPQHF.

This chain connects TRBV24-1 to TRBJ2-3; 7 nucleotides agree with TRBD1. V lost 4 bases, J lost 1 base, and 4 bases stayed unmatched. Per the germline V gene, CDR1 is KGHDR and CDR2 is SFDVKD. The CDR3 is 15 amino acids. The chain's CDR3 is CATSETGLGTDTQYF. As DNA, the CDR3 is TGTGCCACCAGTGAGACAGGGCTGGGCACAGATACGCAGTATTTT.

The V gene is TRBV27, the J gene TRBJ2-1; D is uncertain. CDR1 is MNHEY and CDR2 is SMNVEV in the germline V gene (reference sequence). The CDR3 runs to 14 residues. V was trimmed by 7 bases and J by 6 bases, leaving 16 bases between them. The CDR3 protein is CASTPDRTLNEQFF. In DNA, the CDR3 is TGTGCCAGCACCCCCGATCGGACGCTCAATGAGCAGTTCTTC.